This entry describes one TCR beta chain. Its antigen is unidentified. This sample stems from a study of OX40 agonist ivuxolimab in advanced cancers. About the research overall: Mean age about 60 years, range about 23 to 80; 82.7% male.

Study observations and caveats: On average, CD8+ T cells showed a greater number of expanded clones than CD4+. Dose levels from 0.1 to 3.0 mg/kg saw CD4+ and CD8+ blood T cells expand clonally by week 6. Individuals who were partial responders at 0.1-3.0 mg/kg had clonal expansion that ranked among the lowest.

Method: immunoSEQ multiplex PCR; TCRdb's copy keeps in-frame clones and lacks some. The table includes 75,000 to 95,000 clones, 92% detected once. V dropped 3 bases and J dropped 1 base, with 8 bases sitting between them. Germline CDR1 is SGHNT and CDR2 is YYREEE (reference sequence). This CDR3 has 13 amino acids. The clonotype was recovered from an adult with an advanced solid tumor such as melanoma, head and neck, liver or kidney cancer. Sequenced here: CD4+ or CD8+ T cells sorted from blood, sampled in a trial of the OX40 agonist ivuxolimab. The chain uses TRBV5-4 and TRBJ2-7, with D tentatively TRBD2 (5 bases). CDR3 sequence: CASSYGNSYEQYF. CDR3 nucleotides: TGTGCCAGCAGCTACGGGAATTCCTACGAGCAGTACTTC.